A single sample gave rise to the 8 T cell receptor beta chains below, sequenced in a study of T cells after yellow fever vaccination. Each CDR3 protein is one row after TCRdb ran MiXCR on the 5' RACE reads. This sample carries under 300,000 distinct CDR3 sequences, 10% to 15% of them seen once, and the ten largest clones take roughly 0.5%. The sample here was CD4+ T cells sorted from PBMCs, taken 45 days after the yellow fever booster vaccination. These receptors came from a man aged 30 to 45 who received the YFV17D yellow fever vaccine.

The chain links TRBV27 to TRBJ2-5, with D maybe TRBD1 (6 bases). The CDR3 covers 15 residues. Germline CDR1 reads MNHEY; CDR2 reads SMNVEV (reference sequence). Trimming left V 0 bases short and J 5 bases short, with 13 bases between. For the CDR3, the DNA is TGTGCCAGCAGTTTATCGTACAGGGCTAAGGAGACCCAGTACTTC. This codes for CASSLSYRAKETQYF.

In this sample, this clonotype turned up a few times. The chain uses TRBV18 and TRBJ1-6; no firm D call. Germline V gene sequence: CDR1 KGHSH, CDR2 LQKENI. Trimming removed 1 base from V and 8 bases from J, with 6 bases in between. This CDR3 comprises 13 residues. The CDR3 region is CASSPLDDSPLHF. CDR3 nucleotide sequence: TGTGCCAGCTCACCACTGGATGATTCACCCCTCCACTTT.

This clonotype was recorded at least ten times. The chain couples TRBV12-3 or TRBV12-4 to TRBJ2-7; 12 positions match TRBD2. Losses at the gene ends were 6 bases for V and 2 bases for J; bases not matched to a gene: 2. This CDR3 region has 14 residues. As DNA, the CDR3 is TGTGCCAGCAGGACTAGCGGGAGCCCCTACGAGCAGTACTTC. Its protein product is CASRTSGSPYEQYF.

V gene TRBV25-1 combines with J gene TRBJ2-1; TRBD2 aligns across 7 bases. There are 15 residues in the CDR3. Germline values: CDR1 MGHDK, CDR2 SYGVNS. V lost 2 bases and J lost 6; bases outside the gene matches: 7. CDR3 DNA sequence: TGTGCCAGCAGTGAAGCGGGAGTTGGCGGCAATGAGCAGTTCTTC. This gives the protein CASSEAGVGGNEQFF.

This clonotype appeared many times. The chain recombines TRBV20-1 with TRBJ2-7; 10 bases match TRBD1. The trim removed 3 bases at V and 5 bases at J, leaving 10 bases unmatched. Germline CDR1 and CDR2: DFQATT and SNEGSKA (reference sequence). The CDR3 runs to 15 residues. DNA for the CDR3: TGCAGTGCTAGGAACCTCCGGGACAGGGGAAACGAGCAGTACTTC. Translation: CSARNLRDRGNEQYF.

The CDR3 DNA is TGTGCCAGCAGCTTAAGATCGCGGGAGACGGGTCCCCCAGATACGCAGTATTTT. Translating it yields CASSLRSRETGPPDTQYF. The J gene is TRBJ2-3, the V gene TRBV11-2; 7 bases map to TRBD2. Losses at the gene ends were 2 bases for V and 4 bases for J; bases not matched to a gene: 15. The CDR3 has 18 residues. Germline V gives CDR1 SGHAT, CDR2 FQNNGV. Using reference TRBV11-2 and TRBJ2-3 for the parts outside the CDR3, the full variable domain is EAGVAQSPRYKIIEKRQSVAFWCNPISGHATLYWYQQILGQGPKLLIQFQNNGVVDDSQLPKDRFSAERLKGVDSTLKIQPAKLEDSAVYLCASSLRSRETGPPDTQYFGPGTRLTVL.

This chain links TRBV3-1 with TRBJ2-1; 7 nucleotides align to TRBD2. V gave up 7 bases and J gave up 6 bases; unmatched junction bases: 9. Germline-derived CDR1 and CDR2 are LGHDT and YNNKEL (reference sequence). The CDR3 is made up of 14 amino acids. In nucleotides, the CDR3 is TGTGCCAGCAAGGAGGGAGGGCCGAGCAATGAGCAGTTCTTC. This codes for CASKEGGPSNEQFF.

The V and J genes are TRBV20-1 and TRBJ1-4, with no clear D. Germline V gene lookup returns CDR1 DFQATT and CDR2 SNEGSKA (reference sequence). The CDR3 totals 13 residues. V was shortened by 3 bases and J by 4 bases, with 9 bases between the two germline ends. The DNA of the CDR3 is TGCAGTGCTAGCCGGACCGATAATGAAAAACTGTTTTTT. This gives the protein CSASRTDNEKLFF.